One and the same sample provided the 21 T cell receptor beta chains below, sequenced in a study of regulatory dendritic cells for organ transplantation. Clones were sequenced by immunoSEQ multiplex PCR, and TCRdb holds only the in-frame ones, with some missing. The profile shows roughly 27,000 clones, roughly 84% of them singletons. The specimen sequenced was naive CD8+ T cells from blood. The subset was: CD45RA+ naive T cells. All receptors come from a human donor in good health.

The chain recombines TRBV10-3 with TRBJ2-7, with a tentative D call TRBD1 (6 bases). Germline assignment: CDR1 ENHRY and CDR2 SYGVKD. Trimming took 2 bases from V and 2 from J, leaving 7 bases between them. The CDR3 has 13 amino acids. CDR3 amino acids: CAISEDRTYEQYF. CDR3 DNA: TGTGCCATCAGTGAGGACAGGACCTACGAGCAGTACTTC.

This chain joins TRBV27 and TRBJ2-7, with D perhaps matching TRBD2 (5 bases). CDR1 and CDR2 from the germline V gene are MNHEY and SMNVEV (reference sequence). Trimming stripped 0 bases from V and 0 bases from J, with 6 bases between. CDR3 length: 14 residues. The CDR3 spells CASSLSRGSYEQYF. The CDR3 DNA sequence: TGTGCCAGCAGTTTATCCCGGGGCTCCTACGAGCAGTACTTC.

The V gene is TRBV7-9, the J gene TRBJ2-5, with D possibly being TRBD1 (5 bases). Germline lookup yields CDR1 SEHNR and CDR2 FQNEAQ (reference sequence). The CDR3 runs to 14 residues. Between the trimmed V and J ends, which lost 5 bases and 5 bases, there was a span of 15 bases. CDR3 amino acids: CASSGTSGLETQYF. Here the CDR3 DNA reads TGTGCCAGCAGCGGCACGTCAGGGCTGGAGACCCAGTACTTC.

The gene calls are TRBV4-1 and TRBJ2-3, with TRBD1 matching over 9 bases. V gave up 3 bases and J gave up 2 bases; unmatched junction bases: 9. This CDR3 contains 17 residues. Germline V lookup: CDR1 MGHRA, CDR2 YSYEKL. This chain's CDR3 is CASSHSPGTGLTDTQYF. DNA of the CDR3: TGCGCCAGCAGCCACTCCCCCGGGACAGGGCTCACAGATACGCAGTATTTT.

The CDR3 DNA is TGTGCCAGCAGTCGGACTAGCGGGGCGACAGGGGGTACGCAGTATTTT. Encoded protein: CASSRTSGATGGTQYF. The gene calls are TRBV2 and TRBJ2-3; TRBD2 matches at 12 bases. The germline V gene encodes CDR1 SNHLY and CDR2 FYNNEI. The ends lost 5 bases at V and 8 bases at J; junction bases unmatched: 11. The CDR3 sequence is 16 residues long.

The chain carries TRBV11-2 and TRBJ1-3; no reliable D call. Germline CDR1 is SGHAT and CDR2 is FQNNGV. This CDR3 is built from 16 residues. Trimming removed 0 bases at V and 0 bases at J, with 9 bases between. The CDR3 DNA follows: TGTGCCAGCAGCTTAGACGGTCGATCCTCTGGAAACACCATATATTTT. The encoded protein is CASSLDGRSSGNTIYF.

The rearrangement uses TRBV6-1 and TRBJ2-1; maybe TRBD2 (5 bases). The germline V and J ends were trimmed by 6 bases and 4 bases, with 13 bases remaining between them. Looked up from germline, CDR1 is MNHNS and CDR2 is SASEGT. The CDR3 runs to 14 residues. CDR3 loop: CASRTKTGYNEQFF. Here the CDR3 DNA reads TGTGCCAGCAGGACTAAGACTGGTTACAATGAGCAGTTCTTC.

The sample holds a few counts of this clone. The chain uses TRBV2 and TRBJ1-4; 8 positions match TRBD1. Germline V CDR1 and CDR2: SNHLY, FYNNEI. Trimming cost V 6 bases and J 8 bases; bases outside gene matches: 17. The CDR3 loop spans 17 amino acids. CDR3: CASRGWDRQQGGEKLFF. In DNA, the CDR3 is TGTGCCAGCAGAGGATGGGACAGGCAGCAGGGTGGCGAAAAACTGTTTTTT.

This rearrangement joins TRBV11-2 to TRBJ1-4; 9 bases match TRBD1. The length of the CDR3 is 16 residues. From germline, CDR1 is SGHAT and CDR2 FQNNGV. V shed 5 bases, J shed 1 base, and the junction held 5 bases outside the gene matches. CDR3 sequence (DNA): TGTGCCAGCAGCATTGGACAGGGGATAACTAATGAAAAACTGTTTTTT. Translation: CASSIGQGITNEKLFF.

The chain links TRBV27 to TRBJ2-5; 7 bases are a match to TRBD1. Germline values: CDR1 MNHEY, CDR2 SMNVEV (reference sequence). Trimming at V came to 5 bases and at J to 9 bases, leaving 18 bases not matched to a gene. The CDR3 is 16 residues long. The CDR3 is CASSPIQQGPALSQYF. In DNA form, the CDR3 reads TGTGCCAGCAGTCCCATCCAACAGGGGCCGGCCCTGTCCCAGTACTTC.

This clone was counted only a few times. The V gene is TRBV5-1, the J gene TRBJ2-7; 7 positions match TRBD1. The CDR3 has 15 amino acids. The germline CDR1 and CDR2 sequences are SGHRS and YFSETQ. V lost 1 base and J lost 5; bases outside the gene matches: 9. CDR3 sequence reads: CASSLLGGPLHEQYF. The DNA of the CDR3 is TGCGCCAGCAGCTTGCTAGGGGGCCCACTCCACGAGCAGTACTTC.

This clone occurred once. This chain connects TRBV6-5 to TRBJ1-2; 8 nucleotides match TRBD1. Trimming cost V 3 bases and J 8 bases; bases outside gene matches: 14. This CDR3 has 16 residues. Looked up from germline, CDR1 is MNHEY and CDR2 is SVGAGI. In DNA form, the CDR3 reads TGTGCCAGCAGTTATCAGGCAGGGGGCGGGTTTGTCGGCTACACCTTC. It translates to CASSYQAGGGFVGYTF.

In its sample, this clone was seen a few times. This chain connects TRBV7-9 to TRBJ2-5; D is possibly TRBD1 (6 bases). This CDR3 contains 14 residues. V gave up 5 bases and J gave up 1 base, with 11 bases separating them. Germline V gene sequence: CDR1 SEHNR, CDR2 FQNEAQ (reference sequence). The CDR3 spells CASSQRQVQETQYF. The CDR3 DNA sequence: TGTGCCAGCAGCCAAAGACAGGTCCAAGAGACCCAGTACTTC.

The chain uses TRBV6-4 and TRBJ1-1; the D gene is possibly TRBD1 (6 bases). With 4 bases removed from V and 1 base from J, the gap between germline ends came to 10 bases. CDR1 and CDR2 (germline): MRHNA, SNTAGT. The CDR3 is 14 amino acids. The CDR3 DNA reads TGTGCCAGCAGTGTGGACAGTTCGAACACTGAAGCTTTCTTT. Translating it yields CASSVDSSNTEAFF.

The chain combines TRBV5-5 with TRBJ1-2; 7 bases are shared with TRBD1. CDR3 size: 14 residues. Germline assignment: CDR1 SGHKS and CDR2 YYEKEE (reference sequence). V shed 4 bases, J shed 2 bases, and the junction held 5 bases outside the gene matches. The CDR3 spells CASSGGQFNYGYTF. DNA of the CDR3: TGTGCCAGCAGCGGGGGACAGTTCAACTATGGCTACACCTTC.

The chain has TRBV6-5 and TRBJ1-6; no firm D call. CDR1 is MNHEY and CDR2 is SVGAGI in the germline V gene. The CDR3 is 14 amino acids. The ends were cut back, 2 bases at V and 9 bases at J, with 11 bases in the middle. CDR3 nucleotide sequence: TGTGCCAGCAGTTACGGCGGGCTAGGTTCACCCCTCCACTTT. Translation gives CASSYGGLGSPLHF.

The rearrangement uses TRBV5-6 and TRBJ2-1; TRBD1 aligns across 7 bases. The CDR3 runs 15 residues. CDR1 and CDR2 (germline): SGHDT, YYEEEE. With V trimmed by 5 bases and J by 7 bases, 12 bases remained unmatched. This chain's CDR3 is CASSSGQVRGNEQFF. The DNA of the CDR3 is TGTGCCAGCAGTTCCGGACAGGTCAGGGGGAATGAGCAGTTCTTC.

CDR3: CASRGASTGYTEAFF. CDR3 DNA: TGTGCCAGTAGAGGGGCGTCGACAGGGTACACTGAAGCTTTCTTT. The chain carries TRBV19 and TRBJ1-1, with 7 bases lining up with TRBD1. In germline, CDR1 is LNHDA, CDR2 SQIVND (reference sequence). CDR3 length equals 15 residues. Germline trimming cut 6 bases from V and 3 bases from J; bases unmatched to any gene: 10.

J is TRBJ2-1 and V is TRBV2; tentatively, D is TRBD2 (5 bases). CDR3 size: 12 residues. In germline, CDR1 is SNHLY, CDR2 FYNNEI. V was cut by 9 bases and J by 5 bases, with 11 bases left in between. CDR3 coding DNA: TGTGCCAGGGACTTTGGGAACAATGAGCAGTTCTTC. This translates into CARDFGNNEQFF.

This chain uses TRBV19 with TRBJ2-2, with a possible D match to TRBD2 (5 bases). The germline CDR1 and CDR2 sequences are LNHDA and SQIVND (reference sequence). The CDR3 spans 17 residues. The germline V and J ends were trimmed by 1 base and 0 bases, with 12 bases remaining between them. DNA of the CDR3: TGTGCCAGTAGTATAGGTAAATGGGAGCCGAACACCGGGGAGCTGTTTTTT. Translating gives CASSIGKWEPNTGELFF.

The chain couples TRBV25-1 to TRBJ1-5; D remains unclear. Trimming left V 2 bases short and J 3 bases short, with 11 bases between. CDR1 MGHDK and CDR2 SYGVNS come from the germline V gene. The CDR3 spans 15 residues. The CDR3 reads CASSEAGGNNQPQHF. CDR3 DNA: TGTGCCAGCAGTGAAGCAGGTGGTAACAATCAGCCCCAGCATTTT.